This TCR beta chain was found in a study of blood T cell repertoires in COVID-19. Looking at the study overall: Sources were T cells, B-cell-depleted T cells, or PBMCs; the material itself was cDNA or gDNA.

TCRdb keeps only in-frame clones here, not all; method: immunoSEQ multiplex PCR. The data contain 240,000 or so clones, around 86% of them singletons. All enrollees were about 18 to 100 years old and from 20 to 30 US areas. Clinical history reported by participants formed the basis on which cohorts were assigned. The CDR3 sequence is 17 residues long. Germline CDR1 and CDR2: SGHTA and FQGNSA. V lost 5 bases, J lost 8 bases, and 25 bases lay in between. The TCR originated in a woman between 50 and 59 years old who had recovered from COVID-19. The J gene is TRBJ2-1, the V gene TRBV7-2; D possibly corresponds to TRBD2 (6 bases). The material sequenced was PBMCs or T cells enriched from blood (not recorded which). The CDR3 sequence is CASSHQAGGSGSYEQFF. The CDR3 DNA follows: TGTGCCAGCAGCCACCAGGCTGGGGGGTCAGGGAGCTATGAGCAGTTCTTC.